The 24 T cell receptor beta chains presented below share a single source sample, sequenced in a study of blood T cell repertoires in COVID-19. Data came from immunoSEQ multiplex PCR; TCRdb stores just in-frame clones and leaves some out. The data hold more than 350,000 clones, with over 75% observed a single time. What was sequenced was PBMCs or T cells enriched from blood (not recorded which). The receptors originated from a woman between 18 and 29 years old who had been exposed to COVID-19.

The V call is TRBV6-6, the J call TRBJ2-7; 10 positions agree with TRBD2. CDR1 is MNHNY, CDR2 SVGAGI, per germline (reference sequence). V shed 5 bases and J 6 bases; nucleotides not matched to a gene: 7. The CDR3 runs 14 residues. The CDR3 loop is CASSASGGASEQYF. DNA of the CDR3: TGTGCCAGCAGTGCAAGCGGGGGGGCTTCCGAGCAGTACTTC.

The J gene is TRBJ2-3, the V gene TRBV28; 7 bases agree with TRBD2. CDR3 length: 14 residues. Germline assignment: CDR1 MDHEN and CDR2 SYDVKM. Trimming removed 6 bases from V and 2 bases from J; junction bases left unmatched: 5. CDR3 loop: CASSEAGLTDTQYF. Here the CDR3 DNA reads TGTGCCAGCAGCGAAGCGGGGCTCACAGATACGCAGTATTTT. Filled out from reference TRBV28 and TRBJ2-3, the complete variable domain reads DVKVTQSSRYLVKRTGEKVFLECVQDMDHENMFWYRQDPGLGLRLIYFSYDVKMKEKGDIPEGYSVSREKKERFSLILESASTNQTSMYLCASSEAGLTDTQYFGPGTRLTVL.

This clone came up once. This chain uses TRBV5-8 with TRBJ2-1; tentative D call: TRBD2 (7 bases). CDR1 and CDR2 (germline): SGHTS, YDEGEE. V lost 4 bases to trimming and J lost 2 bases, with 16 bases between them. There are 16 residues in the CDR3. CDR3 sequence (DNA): TGTGCCAGCAGCCACAGGGTGGCGGGGGCCTACAATGAGCAGTTCTTC. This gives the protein CASSHRVAGAYNEQFF.

The CDR3 region has the DNA TGCAGCGTTCAGTCAGGGGACTATGGCTACACCTTC. Protein product: CSVQSGDYGYTF. The gene calls are TRBV29-1 and TRBJ1-2; possible D gene TRBD1, 6 bases. Trimming stripped 5 bases from V and 3 bases from J, with 10 bases between. This CDR3 is 12 amino acids long. The germline V gene has CDR1 SQVTM and CDR2 ANQGSEA.

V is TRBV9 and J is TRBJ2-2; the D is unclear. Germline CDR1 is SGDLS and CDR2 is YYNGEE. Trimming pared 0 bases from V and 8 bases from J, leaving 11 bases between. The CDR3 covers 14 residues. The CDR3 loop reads CASSVEYQEGELFF. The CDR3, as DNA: TGTGCCAGCAGCGTAGAGTACCAGGAAGGGGAGCTGTTTTTT. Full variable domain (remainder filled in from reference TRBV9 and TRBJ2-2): DSGVTQTPKHLITATGQRVTLRCSPRSGDLSVYWYQQSLDQGLQFLIQYYNGEERAKGNILERFSAQQFPDLHSELNLSSLELGDSALYFCASSVEYQEGELFFGEGSRLTVL.

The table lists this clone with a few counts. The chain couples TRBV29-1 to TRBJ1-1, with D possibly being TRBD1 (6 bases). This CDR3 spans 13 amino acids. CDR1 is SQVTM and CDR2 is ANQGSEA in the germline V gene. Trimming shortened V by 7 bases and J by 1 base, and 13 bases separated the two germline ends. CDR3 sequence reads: CSGGRTANTEAFF. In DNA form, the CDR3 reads TGCAGCGGGGGGCGGACAGCGAACACTGAAGCTTTCTTT.

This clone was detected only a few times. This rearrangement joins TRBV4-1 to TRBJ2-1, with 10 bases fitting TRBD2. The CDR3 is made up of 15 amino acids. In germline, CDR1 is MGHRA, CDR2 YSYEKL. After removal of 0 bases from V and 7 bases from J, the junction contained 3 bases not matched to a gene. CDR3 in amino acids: CASSQDAGLANEQFF. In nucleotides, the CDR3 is TGCGCCAGCAGCCAAGACGCGGGACTAGCGAATGAGCAGTTCTTC.

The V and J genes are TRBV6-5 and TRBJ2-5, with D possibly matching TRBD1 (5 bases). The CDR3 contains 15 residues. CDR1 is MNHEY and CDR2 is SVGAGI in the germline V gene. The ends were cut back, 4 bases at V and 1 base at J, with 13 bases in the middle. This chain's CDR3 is CASSFDSLIQETQYF. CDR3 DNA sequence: TGTGCCAGCAGTTTTGACAGCCTCATCCAAGAGACCCAGTACTTC.

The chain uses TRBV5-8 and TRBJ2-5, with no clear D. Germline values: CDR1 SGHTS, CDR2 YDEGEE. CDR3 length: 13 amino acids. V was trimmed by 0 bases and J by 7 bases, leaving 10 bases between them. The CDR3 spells CASSLVELGTQYF. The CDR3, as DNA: TGTGCCAGCAGCTTGGTGGAGCTAGGGACCCAGTACTTC.

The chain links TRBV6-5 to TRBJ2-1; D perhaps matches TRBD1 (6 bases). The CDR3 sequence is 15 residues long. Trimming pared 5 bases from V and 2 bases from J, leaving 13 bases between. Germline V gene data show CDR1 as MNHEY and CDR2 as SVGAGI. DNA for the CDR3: TGTGCCAGCAGTACCGGACAGCTGACCTACAATGAGCAGTTCTTC. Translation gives CASSTGQLTYNEQFF.

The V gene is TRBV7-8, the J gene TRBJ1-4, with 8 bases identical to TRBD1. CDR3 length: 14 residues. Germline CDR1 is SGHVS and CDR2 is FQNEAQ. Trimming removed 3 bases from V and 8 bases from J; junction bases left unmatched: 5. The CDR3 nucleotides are TGTGCCAGCAGCTTGACAGGGGACTCGGAAAAACTGTTTTTT. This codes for CASSLTGDSEKLFF.

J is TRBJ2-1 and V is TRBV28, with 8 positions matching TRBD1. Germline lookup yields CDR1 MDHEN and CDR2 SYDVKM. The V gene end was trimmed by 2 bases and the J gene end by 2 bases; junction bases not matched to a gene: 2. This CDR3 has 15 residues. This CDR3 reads CASSLNRGAYNEQFF. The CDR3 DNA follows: TGTGCCAGCAGTTTAAACAGGGGGGCCTACAATGAGCAGTTCTTC.

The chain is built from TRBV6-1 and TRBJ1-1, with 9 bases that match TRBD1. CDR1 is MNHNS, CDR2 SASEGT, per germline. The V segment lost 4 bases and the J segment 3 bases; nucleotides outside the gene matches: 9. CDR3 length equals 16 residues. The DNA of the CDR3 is TGTGCCAGCAGTGCCACAGGGGGCTTCGAGGACACTGAAGCTTTCTTT. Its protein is CASSATGGFEDTEAFF.

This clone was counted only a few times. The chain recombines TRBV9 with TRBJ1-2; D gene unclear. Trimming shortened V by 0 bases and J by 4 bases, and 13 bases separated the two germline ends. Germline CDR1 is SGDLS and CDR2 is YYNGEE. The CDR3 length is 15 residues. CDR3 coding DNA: TGTGCCAGCAGCGTAGATGAGGGCATGGCCTATGGCTACACCTTC. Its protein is CASSVDEGMAYGYTF.

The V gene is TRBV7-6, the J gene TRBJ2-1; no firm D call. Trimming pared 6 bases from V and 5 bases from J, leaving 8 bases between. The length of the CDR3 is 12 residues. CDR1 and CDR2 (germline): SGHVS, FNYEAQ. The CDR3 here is CASSSENNEQFF. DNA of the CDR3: TGTGCCAGCAGTTCCGAGAACAATGAGCAGTTCTTC.

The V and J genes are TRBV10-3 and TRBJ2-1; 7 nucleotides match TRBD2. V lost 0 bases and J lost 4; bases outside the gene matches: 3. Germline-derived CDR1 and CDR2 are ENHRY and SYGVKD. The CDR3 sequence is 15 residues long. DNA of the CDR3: TGTGCCATCAGTGAGTCGGCGGGGGATTACAATGAGCAGTTCTTC. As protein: CAISESAGDYNEQFF.

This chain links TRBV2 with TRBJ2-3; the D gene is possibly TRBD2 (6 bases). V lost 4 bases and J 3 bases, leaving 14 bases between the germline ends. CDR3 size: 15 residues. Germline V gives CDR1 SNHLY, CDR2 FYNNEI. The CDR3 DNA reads TGTGCCAGCAGTGCCCGGGAGTGGAGGACAGATACGCAGTATTTT. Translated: CASSAREWRTDTQYF. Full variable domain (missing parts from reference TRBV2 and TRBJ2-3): EPEVTQTPSHQVTQMGQEVILRCVPISNHLYFYWYRQILGQKVEFLVSFYNNEISEKSEIFDDQFSVERPDGSNFTLKIRSTKLEDSAMYFCASSAREWRTDTQYFGPGTRLTVL.

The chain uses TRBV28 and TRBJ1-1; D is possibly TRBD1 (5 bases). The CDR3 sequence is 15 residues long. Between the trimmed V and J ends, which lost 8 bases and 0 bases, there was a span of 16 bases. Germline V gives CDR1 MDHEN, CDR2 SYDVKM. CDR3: CASLDSPIMNTEAFF. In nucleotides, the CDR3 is TGTGCCAGCCTTGACAGCCCGATTATGAACACTGAAGCTTTCTTT.

The DNA of the CDR3 is TGTGCCAGCAGGGACAGGGGGCGCGTCTATGGCTACACCTTC. It is translated as CASRDRGRVYGYTF. The chain carries TRBV27 and TRBJ1-2; 11 bases are shared with TRBD1. V lost 6 bases to trimming and J lost 4 bases; unmatched junction nucleotides: 4. CDR3 size: 14 residues. Germline V gene lookup returns CDR1 MNHEY and CDR2 SMNVEV (reference sequence).

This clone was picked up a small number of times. In DNA form, the CDR3 reads TGTGCCAGCAGCCGAATCCGGGGTAACACTGAAGCTTTCTTT. It is translated as CASSRIRGNTEAFF. The V call is TRBV3-1 (or the pseudogene TRBV3-2), the J call TRBJ1-1, with D unresolved. The germline V gene encodes CDR1 LGHDT and CDR2 YNNKEL (reference sequence). The CDR3 length is 14 residues. V shed 4 bases and J shed 2 bases, with 11 bases lying between them.

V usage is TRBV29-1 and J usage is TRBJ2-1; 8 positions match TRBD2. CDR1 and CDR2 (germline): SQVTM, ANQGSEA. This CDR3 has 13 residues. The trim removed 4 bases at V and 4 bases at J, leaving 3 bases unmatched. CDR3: CSVAGTSYNEQFF. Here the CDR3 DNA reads TGCAGCGTTGCCGGGACTAGTTACAATGAGCAGTTCTTC.

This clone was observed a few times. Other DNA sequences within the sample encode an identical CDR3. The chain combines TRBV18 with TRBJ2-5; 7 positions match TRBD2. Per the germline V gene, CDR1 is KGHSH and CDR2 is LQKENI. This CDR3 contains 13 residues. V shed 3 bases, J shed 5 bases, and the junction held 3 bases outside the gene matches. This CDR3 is CASSPQGGETQYF. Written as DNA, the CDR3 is TGTGCCAGCTCACCTCAGGGAGGGGAGACCCAGTACTTC.

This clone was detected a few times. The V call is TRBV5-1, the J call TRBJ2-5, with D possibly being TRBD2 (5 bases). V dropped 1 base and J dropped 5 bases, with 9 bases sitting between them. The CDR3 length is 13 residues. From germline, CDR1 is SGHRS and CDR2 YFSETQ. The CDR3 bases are TGCGCCAGCAGCTTGCGGGAATTTGAGACCCAGTACTTC. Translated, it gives CASSLREFETQYF. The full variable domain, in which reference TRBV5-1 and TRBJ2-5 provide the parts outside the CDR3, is KAGVTQTPRYLIKTRGQQVTLSCSPISGHRSVSWYQQTPGQGLQFLFEYFSETQRNKGNFPGRFSGRQFSNSRSEMNVSTLELGDSALYLCASSLREFETQYFGPGTRLLVL.

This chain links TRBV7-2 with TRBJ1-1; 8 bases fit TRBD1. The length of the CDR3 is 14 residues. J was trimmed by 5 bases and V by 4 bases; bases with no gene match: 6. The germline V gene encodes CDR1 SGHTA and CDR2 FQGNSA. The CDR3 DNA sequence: TGTGCCAGCAGCTCACGACAGGGGTTGACTGAAGCTTTCTTT. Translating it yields CASSSRQGLTEAFF.